This TCR beta chain was sequenced in a study of identical twins (dated by TCRdb to about 2016). Regarding the complete study: The study deep-sequenced TCR alpha and beta repertoires from monozygotic twins, unrelated adults of various ages and cord blood to test whether fetal clonotypes persist. To rule out contamination, replicate twin experiments were performed at different times with different library preparation protocols.

Only healthy Caucasian donors were included. Three pairs of female monozygotic twins, all aged roughly 18 to 30 years, made up the twin cohort. Peripheral blood mononuclear cells were the source from which RNA for the TCR libraries was isolated. Libraries were built with 5' RACE. Sequencing relied on an Illumina HiSeq 2000. A universal primer binding site was introduced by template switching, and a unique molecular identifier was present in the final cDNA, enabling accurate counting of TCR cDNA molecules. Specific primers in the conserved constant-segment region were used to synthesize first-strand cDNA for the TCR alpha and beta chains. To control for contamination, each cDNA library was double barcoded with a SMART-Mk sample barcode plus Illumina barcodes. Two successive PCR steps introduced TruSeq adapter sequences along with Illumina sample barcodes. Sequencing of the TCR alpha and beta cDNA libraries was done on the Illumina HiSeq platform using custom primers. In the original analysis: MiGEC was used to process raw reads and extract unique molecular identifiers, and MiXCR was used to find CDR3 positions. For each individual, recombination models were inferred using an EM algorithm with the repgenHMM and IGoR tools. The tcR package in R was used for shared clonotype analysis, with sharing normalized by the product of cloneset sizes. To study raw recombination without the effects of thymic and clonal selection, out-of-frame nonproductive sequences were analyzed. Using fastp at Q25 and MiXCR, TCRdb reprocessed the public reads and kept productive beta chains. When rows share a CDR3 protein, they turn into one entry using the most common DNA and genes. These V and J calls rely on TCRdb rather than the paper's analysis. Within this sample are 550,000 to 700,000 distinct CDR3 sequences, with over 8.5% of them counted one time only. Approximately 3.2% of the sample lies in the top ten.

Regarding this clonotype: Its recognized antigen is unknown. Per-base qualities were not stored, and no clone one base away is much larger.

The trim is 6 bases for V and 0 bases for J, with a gap of 9 bases between the germline ends. CDR1 SEHNR and CDR2 FQNEAQ are derived from the germline V gene (reference sequence). From cysteine to phenylalanine, the CDR3 is 15 amino acids long. Only CDR3 DNA is held: 45 bases, read in frame from base 1. Broader findings and caveats from the paper: The excess sharing between twins in beta out-of-frame sequences was weaker because fewer shared sequences reduced the signal-to-noise ratio. Because the same donors could not be followed over many years, conclusions were based on cross-sectional statistical analysis. In monozygotic twins, recombination models systematically underestimated out-of-frame TCR alpha sharing, but the models matched the sharing seen between unrelated individuals. Fewer insertions were carried by abundant cord blood beta clonotypes, a similar but weaker trend appeared in young adult naive repertoires, and no such trend appeared in memory repertoires. Compared with coincidental sharing between unrelated individuals, an excess of low generation-probability sequences was observed among out-of-frame TCR alpha sequences shared between twins. Zero-insertion analyses could be partly confounded by invariant T cells such as MAIT and iNKT, though diverse VJ usage argued against such confounding for most clonotypes.

These data also formed part of another study, on yellow fever vaccine responses in identical twins. According to the second study: The T cell response to vaccination in identical twins was reported by the authors to appear partly convergent and partly personalized. In the study, vaccine-responding T cell clones were precisely tracked in identical twins.

This clonotype was sampled from a woman between 18 and 29 years old in good health. Recombination linked TRBV7-9 to TRBJ1-6, with no confidently assigned D gene. The sample taken for sequencing was PBMCs. The nucleotide sequence is TGTGCCAGCAGAGACGGGAGCTCCTATAATTCACCCCTCCACTTT. Protein translation: CASRDGSSYNSPLHF.